One and the same sample provided the 3 T cell receptor beta chains below, sequenced in a study of naive and memory T cell subsets. Both TRBC1 and TRBC2 were covered by a beta constant-region primer of two equimolar oligonucleotides. Four rounds of PCR amplified the ligated cDNA using nested alpha and beta constant-region primers plus SP2. Each CDR3 protein gets one entry after TCRdb re-called the UMI-ligation and nested PCR reads with MiXCR. The data hold approximately 80,000 distinct CDR3 sequences, with approximately 9.2% observed a single time. The specimen was naive CD8+ T cells from blood. All receptors come from a human donor in good health.

This clonotype showed up just a few times. V and J are TRBV4-3 and TRBJ2-6, with no clear D. The CDR3 is 18 amino acids. V lost 5 bases and J lost 0, with 17 bases in between. Looked up from germline, CDR1 is LGHNA and CDR2 is YSLEER. CDR3 in amino acids: CASSYTDLVVSGANVLTF. The CDR3 region has the DNA TGCGCCAGCAGCTACACCGACTTGGTCGTCTCTGGGGCCAACGTCCTGACTTTC.

A word on this clonotype: This clone may be a read error of a much larger clone one base away. The chain has TRBV27 and TRBJ1-5; D is uncertain. Germline CDR1 reads MNHEY; CDR2 reads SMNVEV (reference sequence). V lost 6 bases, J lost 4 bases, and 19 bases lay in between. The CDR3 loop spans 16 amino acids. CDR3 coding DNA: TGTGCCAGCAGACCATATGGTCGGCTACCTAATCAGCCCCAGCATTTT. Its protein product is CASRPYGRLPNQPQHF.

This clonotype was detected ten times or more. The chain uses TRBV12-3 or TRBV12-4 and TRBJ2-7; TRBD2 is a possible D gene (6 bases). The CDR3 runs to 14 residues. The ends were cut back, 8 bases at V and 3 bases at J, with 17 bases in the middle. The CDR3 sequence is CASGTAGLLYEQYF. The CDR3, as DNA: TGTGCCAGCGGAACAGCGGGCTTACTCTACGAGCAGTACTTC.